This TCR beta chain emerged from a study of cytomegalovirus exposure and HLA in healthy donors. 60 Vbeta and 13 Jbeta primers were used in PCR. The repertoire was sequenced with immunoSEQ multiplex PCR; TCRdb's copy has only in-frame clones and lacks some. In the table there are some 76,000 clones, 84% of which are singletons. The CDR3 sequence is 16 residues long. Trimming took 0 bases from V and 3 from J; bases not matched to a gene: 5. Germline V gene data show CDR1 as SGHRS and CDR2 as YFSETQ. The origin of this receptor is a woman in her forties or fifties in good health and CMV-seronegative. The specimen was PBMCs. The chain joins TRBV5-1 to TRBJ2-1; 8 bases align to TRBD2. The CDR3 reads CASSLAWREVYNEQFF. As DNA, the CDR3 is TGCGCCAGCAGCTTGGCTTGGCGGGAGGTCTACAATGAGCAGTTCTTC.